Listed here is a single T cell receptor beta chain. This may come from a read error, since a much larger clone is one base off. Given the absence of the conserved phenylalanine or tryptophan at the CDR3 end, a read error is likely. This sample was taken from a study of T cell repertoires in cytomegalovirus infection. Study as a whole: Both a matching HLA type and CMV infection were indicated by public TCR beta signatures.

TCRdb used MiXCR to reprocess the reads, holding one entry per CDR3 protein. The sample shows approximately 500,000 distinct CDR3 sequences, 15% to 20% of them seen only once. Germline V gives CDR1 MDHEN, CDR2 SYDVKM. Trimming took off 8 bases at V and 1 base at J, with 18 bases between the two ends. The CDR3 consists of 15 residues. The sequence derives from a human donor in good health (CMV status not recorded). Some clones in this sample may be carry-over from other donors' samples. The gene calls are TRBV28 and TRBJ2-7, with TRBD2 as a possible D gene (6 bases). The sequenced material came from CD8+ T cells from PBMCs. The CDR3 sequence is CASCLVAGLSYEQYL. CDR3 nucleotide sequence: TGTGCCAGCTGTCTCGTGGCGGGGTTATCCTACGAGCAGTACTTA.